This TCR beta chain derives from a study of neurological immune-mediated disorders. Study outcomes and limitations: Patients with HTLV-1-associated myelopathy showed the most TCR clonal expansion. Those with multiple sclerosis showed the least, falling below healthy controls.

There are many counts of this clonotype. Its antigen is unknown. TCRdb reprocessed the 5' RACE reads with MiXCR, giving one entry per CDR3 protein. The profile shows roughly 70,000 distinct CDR3 sequences, roughly 3.6% of them singletons. Germline loops: CDR1 SGHRS, CDR2 YFSETQ. The CDR3 covers 13 residues. Trimming took 4 bases from V and 0 from J, leaving 6 bases between them. Material for sequencing was PBMCs. The chain has TRBV5-1 and TRBJ2-3; D is ambiguous. This receptor was identified in a man aged 25-45 years with multiple sclerosis. The CDR3 bases are TGCGCCAGCAGCGGATCTAGCACAGATACGCAGTATTTT. It is translated as CASSGSSTDTQYF.